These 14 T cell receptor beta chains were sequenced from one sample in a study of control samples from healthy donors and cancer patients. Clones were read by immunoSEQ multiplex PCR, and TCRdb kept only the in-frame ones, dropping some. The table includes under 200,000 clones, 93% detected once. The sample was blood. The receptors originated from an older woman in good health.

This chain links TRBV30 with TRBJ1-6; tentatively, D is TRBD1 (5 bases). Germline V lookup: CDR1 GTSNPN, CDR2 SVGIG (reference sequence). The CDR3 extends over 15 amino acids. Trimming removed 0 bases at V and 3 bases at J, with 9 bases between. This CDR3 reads CAWSVSGFYNSPLHF. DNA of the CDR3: TGTGCCTGGAGTGTTTCAGGGTTCTATAATTCACCCCTCCACTTT.

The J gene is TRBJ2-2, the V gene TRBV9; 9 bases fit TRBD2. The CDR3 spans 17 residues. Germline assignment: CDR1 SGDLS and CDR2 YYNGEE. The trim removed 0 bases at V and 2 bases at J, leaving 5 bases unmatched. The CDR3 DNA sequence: TGTGCCAGCAGCGTAGTTGGCGGGGGGGCTAACACCGGGGAGCTGTTTTTT. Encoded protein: CASSVVGGGANTGELFF.

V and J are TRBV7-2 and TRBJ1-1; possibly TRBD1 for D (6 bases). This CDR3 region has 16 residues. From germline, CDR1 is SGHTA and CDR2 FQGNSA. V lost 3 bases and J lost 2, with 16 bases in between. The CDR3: CASSFRGKGLNTEAFF. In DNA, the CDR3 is TGTGCCAGCAGCTTTAGGGGGAAGGGGTTAAACACTGAAGCTTTCTTT. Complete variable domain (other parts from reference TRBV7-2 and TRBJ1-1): GAGVSQSPSNKVTEKGKDVELRCDPISGHTALYWYRQSLGQGLEFLIYFQGNSAPDKSGLPSDRFSAERTGGSVSTLTIQRTQQEDSAVYLCASSFRGKGLNTEAFFGQGTRLTVV.

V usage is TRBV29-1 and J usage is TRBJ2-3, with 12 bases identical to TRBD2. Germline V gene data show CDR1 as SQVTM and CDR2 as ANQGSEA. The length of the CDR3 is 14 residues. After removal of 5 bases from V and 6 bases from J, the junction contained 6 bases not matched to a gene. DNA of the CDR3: TGCAGCGTTTGGGCTAGCGGGGGGGTCGATACGCAGTATTTT. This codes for CSVWASGGVDTQYF.

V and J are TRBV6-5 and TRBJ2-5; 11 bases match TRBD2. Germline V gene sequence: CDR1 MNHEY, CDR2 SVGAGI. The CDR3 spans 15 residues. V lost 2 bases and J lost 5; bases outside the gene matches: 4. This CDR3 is CASSYLAGGGETQYF. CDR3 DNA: TGTGCCAGCAGTTACCTAGCGGGGGGCGGGGAGACCCAGTACTTC.

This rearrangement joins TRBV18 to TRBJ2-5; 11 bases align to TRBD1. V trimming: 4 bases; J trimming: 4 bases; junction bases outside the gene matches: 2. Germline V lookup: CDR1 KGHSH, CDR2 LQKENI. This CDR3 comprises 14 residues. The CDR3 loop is CASSQGQGGETQYF. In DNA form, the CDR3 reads TGTGCCAGCTCACAGGGACAGGGGGGAGAGACCCAGTACTTC.

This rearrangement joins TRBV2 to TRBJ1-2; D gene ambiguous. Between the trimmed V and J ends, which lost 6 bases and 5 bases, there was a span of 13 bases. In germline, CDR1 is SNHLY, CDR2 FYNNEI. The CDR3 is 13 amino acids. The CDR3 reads CASSRRTDYGYTF. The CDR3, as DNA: TGTGCCAGCAGCAGACGGACGGATTATGGCTACACCTTC. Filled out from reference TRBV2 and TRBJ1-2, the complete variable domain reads EPEVTQTPSHQVTQMGQEVILRCVPISNHLYFYWYRQILGQKVEFLVSFYNNEISEKSEIFDDQFSVERPDGSNFTLKIRSTKLEDSAMYFCASSRRTDYGYTFGSGTRLTVV.

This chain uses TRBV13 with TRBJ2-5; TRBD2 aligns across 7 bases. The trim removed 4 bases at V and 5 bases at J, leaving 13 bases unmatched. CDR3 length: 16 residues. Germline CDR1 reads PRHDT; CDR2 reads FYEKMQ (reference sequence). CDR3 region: CASSYRRAGVPETQYF. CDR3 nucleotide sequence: TGTGCCAGCAGCTACCGGCGGGCGGGGGTCCCCGAGACCCAGTACTTC.

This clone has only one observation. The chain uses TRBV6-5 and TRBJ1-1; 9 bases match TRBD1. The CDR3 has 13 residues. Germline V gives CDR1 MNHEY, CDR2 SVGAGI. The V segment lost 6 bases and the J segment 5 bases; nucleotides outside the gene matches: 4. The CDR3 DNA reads TGTGCCAGCAGCAGACAGGGGGAGACTGAAGCTTTCTTT. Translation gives CASSRQGETEAFF.

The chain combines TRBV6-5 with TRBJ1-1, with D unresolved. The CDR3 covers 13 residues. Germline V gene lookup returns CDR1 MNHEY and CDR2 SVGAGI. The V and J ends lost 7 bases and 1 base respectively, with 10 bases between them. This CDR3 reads CASTQQENTEAFF. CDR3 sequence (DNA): TGTGCCAGCACCCAGCAGGAGAACACTGAAGCTTTCTTT.

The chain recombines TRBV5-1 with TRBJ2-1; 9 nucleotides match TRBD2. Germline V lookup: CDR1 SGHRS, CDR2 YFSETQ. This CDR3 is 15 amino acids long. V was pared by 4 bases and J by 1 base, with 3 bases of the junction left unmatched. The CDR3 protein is CASSRSGGSYNEQFF. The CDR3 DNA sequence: TGCGCCAGCAGCAGAAGCGGGGGGTCCTACAATGAGCAGTTCTTC.

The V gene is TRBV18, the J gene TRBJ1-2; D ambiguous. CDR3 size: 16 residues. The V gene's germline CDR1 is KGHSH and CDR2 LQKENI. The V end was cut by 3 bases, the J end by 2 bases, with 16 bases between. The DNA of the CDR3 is TGTGCCAGCTCACCTTCCCCTCCGGACCAGAACTATGGCTACACCTTC. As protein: CASSPSPPDQNYGYTF.

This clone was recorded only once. CDR3 nucleotides: TGTGCCAGCAGCTATCGAGTGATTCAGGGGGCACGCACTGAAGCTTTCTTT. As protein: CASSYRVIQGARTEAFF. The chain has TRBV7-3 and TRBJ1-1; 8 nucleotides match TRBD1. The V gene's germline CDR1 is SGHTA and CDR2 FQGTGA. Trimming at V came to 4 bases and at J to 4 bases, leaving 14 bases not matched to a gene. The CDR3 is 17 residues long.

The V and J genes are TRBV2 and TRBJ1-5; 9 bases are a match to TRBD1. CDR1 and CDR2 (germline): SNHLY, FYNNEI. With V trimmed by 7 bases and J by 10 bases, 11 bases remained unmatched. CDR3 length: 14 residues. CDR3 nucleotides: TGTGCCAGCAAGGAGATCCGGGACAGGGCCCCCCAGCATTTT. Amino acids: CASKEIRDRAPQHF.